The rows below give T cell receptor beta chains drawn from one sample of a study of blood T cell repertoires in COVID-19. Data came from immunoSEQ multiplex PCR; TCRdb stores just in-frame clones and leaves some out. The sample gives 20,000 to 25,000 clones, approximately 90% of which show up once; roughly 3.5% is in the top ten. The sequencing sample was made of peripheral blood. The receptors were gathered from a man aged 50-59 years with active COVID-19. Each CDR3 is given with its conserved first and last residue. A D gene is named only where the DNA matches it firmly. Clone size is given for some rows only: seen once, a few or many times, or a class if the clone is expanded.

clone size: NA; J gene: TRBJ2-7; V gene: TRBV6-2/TRBV6-3; D gene: TRBD1; CDR3 DNA: TGTGCCAGCACCCCGGGACAGCTCGAGCAGTACTTC; CDR3 protein: CASTPGQLEQYF
clone size: NA; J gene: TRBJ2-1; V gene: TRBV4-1; D gene: NA; CDR3 DNA: TGCGCCAGCTCCAACACCTTTACCTACAATGAGCAGTTCTTC; CDR3 protein: CASSNTFTYNEQFF
clone size: NA; J gene: TRBJ1-4; V gene: TRBV24-1; D gene: NA; CDR3 DNA: TGTGCCACCAATCAGGGTTCTGAAAAACTGTTTTTT; CDR3 protein: CATNQGSEKLFF
clone size: NA; J gene: TRBJ2-7; V gene: TRBV11-2; D gene: NA; CDR3 DNA: TGTGCCAGCAGCTTAGTATCCCCACTATCGGGGGTATACTACGAGCAGTACTTC; CDR3 protein: CASSLVSPLSGVYYEQYF
clone size: NA; J gene: TRBJ2-5; V gene: TRBV5-1; D gene: NA; CDR3 DNA: TGCGCCAGCAGCTTGCAGGGAGGAGGAGGAGAGACCCAGTACTTC; CDR3 protein: CASSLQGGGGETQYF
clone size: NA; J gene: TRBJ1-1; V gene: TRBV6-5; D gene: TRBD1; CDR3 DNA: TGTGCCAGCAGTTTCGGACAGGGGGAGGTTGAAGCTTTCTTT; CDR3 protein: CASSFGQGEVEAFF
clone size: NA; J gene: TRBJ2-3; V gene: TRBV24-1; D gene: NA; CDR3 DNA: TGTGCCACCAGTGATTTTAGCGACGGCACAGATACGCAGTATTTT; CDR3 protein: CATSDFSDGTDTQYF
clone size: few; J gene: TRBJ1-2; V gene: TRBV6-5; D gene: NA; CDR3 DNA: TGTGCCAGCAAGTTCGGCAGGGGCTATGGCTACACCTTC; CDR3 protein: CASKFGRGYGYTF
clone size: NA; J gene: TRBJ1-5; V gene: TRBV7-9; D gene: TRBD1; CDR3 DNA: TGTGCCAGCAGCTTAGCTGATCAGGGGGATGGCAATCAGCCCCAGCATTTT; CDR3 protein: CASSLADQGDGNQPQHF
clone size: NA; J gene: TRBJ1-1; V gene: TRBV7-2; D gene: NA; CDR3 DNA: NA; CDR3 protein: CASSLTGVPGTEAFF
clone size: NA; J gene: TRBJ1-5; V gene: TRBV18; D gene: NA; CDR3 DNA: TGTGCCAGCGCTTTCGGGGGGGCCAATCAGCCCCAGCATTTT; CDR3 protein: CASAFGGANQPQHF
clone size: NA; J gene: TRBJ1-1; V gene: TRBV19; D gene: TRBD1; CDR3 DNA: TGTGCCAGTAGTCCGGGACAGCCTGACACTGAAGCTTTCTTT; CDR3 protein: CASSPGQPDTEAFF
clone size: NA; J gene: TRBJ1-5; V gene: TRBV15; D gene: TRBD1; CDR3 DNA: TGTGCCACCAGCCCCCGGGACAGGATTTATAGCAATCAGCCCCAGCATTTT; CDR3 protein: CATSPRDRIYSNQPQHF
clone size: NA; J gene: TRBJ2-3; V gene: TRBV3-1/TRBV3-2; D gene: NA; CDR3 DNA: TGTGCCAGCAGCCAAGAGCGAGCTCGGGATACGCAGTATTTT; CDR3 protein: CASSQERARDTQYF
clone size: NA; J gene: TRBJ2-7; V gene: TRBV7-9; D gene: NA; CDR3 DNA: TGTGCCAGCAGCTTAGGACCAGGCAGGGTCTACGAGCAGTACTTC; CDR3 protein: CASSLGPGRVYEQYF
clone size: once; J gene: TRBJ2-5; V gene: TRBV6-2/TRBV6-3; D gene: NA; CDR3 DNA: TGTGCCAGCAGTTACCTTACGGGGGAGGAGACCCAGTACTTC; CDR3 protein: CASSYLTGEETQYF
clone size: NA; J gene: TRBJ2-5; V gene: TRBV29-1; D gene: TRBD2; CDR3 DNA: TGCAGCGTTGAAGTCTCTGGCGGGGGGCAAGAGACCCAGTACTTC; CDR3 protein: CSVEVSGGGQETQYF
clone size: once; J gene: TRBJ2-5; V gene: TRBV10-3; D gene: NA; CDR3 DNA: TGTGCCATCAGTGAATTGGGGCTCGGTGGCCAGTACTTC; CDR3 protein: CAISELGLGGQYF
clone size: NA; J gene: TRBJ2-1; V gene: TRBV27; D gene: NA; CDR3 DNA: TGTGCCAGCAGTCCAAGGAGCTCCTACAATGAGCAGTTCTTC; CDR3 protein: CASSPRSSYNEQFF
clone size: NA; J gene: TRBJ1-5; V gene: TRBV4-2; D gene: NA; CDR3 DNA: TGTGCCAGCAGCCAATCCTCGGCGGAGGGCTGGCAGCCCCAGCATTTT; CDR3 protein: CASSQSSAEGWQPQHF
clone size: NA; J gene: TRBJ1-6; V gene: TRBV5-1; D gene: NA; CDR3 DNA: TGCGCCAGCAGCTTGGGGCCCGTGCTGGATTCACCCCTCCACTTT; CDR3 protein: CASSLGPVLDSPLHF
clone size: NA; J gene: TRBJ1-2; V gene: TRBV6-2/TRBV6-3; D gene: NA; CDR3 DNA: TGTGCCAGCAGTTTATCAGGTGTCTATGGCTACACCTTC; CDR3 protein: CASSLSGVYGYTF
clone size: NA; J gene: TRBJ2-2; V gene: TRBV4-1; D gene: TRBD1; CDR3 DNA: TGCGCCAGCAGCCACCGGACAGGGGGATTTGTCGGGGAGCTGTTTTTT; CDR3 protein: CASSHRTGGFVGELFF
clone size: NA; J gene: TRBJ1-5; V gene: TRBV6-2/TRBV6-3; D gene: TRBD1; CDR3 DNA: TGTGCCAGCAGTACCGACAGGGGGCGACAGCCCCAGCATTTT; CDR3 protein: CASSTDRGRQPQHF
clone size: NA; J gene: TRBJ2-7; V gene: TRBV5-6; D gene: NA; CDR3 DNA: TGTGCCAGCAGCTTGGTGGCCAGGAACTACGAGCAGTACTTC; CDR3 protein: CASSLVARNYEQYF
clone size: once; J gene: TRBJ2-7; V gene: TRBV7-9; D gene: NA; CDR3 DNA: TGTGCCAGCAGCCCCCTTTTTTCAGTCAGGCCCAACGAGCAGTACTTC; CDR3 protein: CASSPLFSVRPNEQYF
clone size: NA; J gene: TRBJ1-1; V gene: TRBV25-1; D gene: NA; CDR3 DNA: TGTGCCAGCAGTGAAGTGGGAGGCACTGAAGCTTTCTTT; CDR3 protein: CASSEVGGTEAFF
clone size: NA; J gene: TRBJ2-7; V gene: TRBV29-1; D gene: NA; CDR3 DNA: TGCAGCGCCCAAATGACAAGCACCTACGAGCAGTACTTC; CDR3 protein: CSAQMTSTYEQYF
clone size: NA; J gene: TRBJ2-7; V gene: TRBV12-3/TRBV12-4; D gene: NA; CDR3 DNA: TGTGCCAGCAGTGGTGGGGCCGCCTACGAGCAGTACTTC; CDR3 protein: CASSGGAAYEQYF
clone size: NA; J gene: TRBJ2-7; V gene: TRBV5-1; D gene: TRBD1; CDR3 DNA: TGCGCCAGCAGCACCGGGACAGGGGATTCCTACGAGCAGTACTTC; CDR3 protein: CASSTGTGDSYEQYF
clone size: NA; J gene: TRBJ1-6; V gene: TRBV7-2; D gene: NA; CDR3 DNA: TGTGCCAGCAGCTTAGCGGGCACACCCCTCCACTTT; CDR3 protein: CASSLAGTPLHF
clone size: NA; J gene: TRBJ2-7; V gene: TRBV2; D gene: NA; CDR3 DNA: TGTGCCAGCAGTTTGGACACTTACGAGCAGTACTTC; CDR3 protein: CASSLDTYEQYF
clone size: NA; J gene: TRBJ1-1; V gene: TRBV19; D gene: NA; CDR3 DNA: TGTGCCAGTAGTACACAGGGTATGGCCACTGAAGCTTTCTTT; CDR3 protein: CASSTQGMATEAFF
clone size: NA; J gene: TRBJ1-6; V gene: TRBV11-2; D gene: TRBD1; CDR3 DNA: TGTGCCAGCAGCGTAGACACAGGGGGATATTCACCCCTCCACTTT; CDR3 protein: CASSVDTGGYSPLHF
clone size: NA; J gene: TRBJ2-3; V gene: TRBV3-1/TRBV3-2; D gene: TRBD1; CDR3 DNA: TGTGCCAGCAGCCAAGGCTACGGGACAGGGAATACAGATACGCAGTATTTT; CDR3 protein: CASSQGYGTGNTDTQYF
clone size: NA; J gene: TRBJ2-1; V gene: TRBV11-2; D gene: TRBD2; CDR3 DNA: TGTGCCAGCAGCTTTAGCGGGGGGGCCCAAAATGAGCAGTTCTTC; CDR3 protein: CASSFSGGAQNEQFF